Each of the 30 T cell receptor beta chains below was sequenced from the same sample in a study of blood T cells in healthy people across ages. A J-beta primer mix and a sample-barcoded 5' primer were used in a second PCR of roughly 6 to 12 cycles. MiXCR, applied by TCRdb to the 5' RACE reads, yields one record per CDR3 protein. The table has around 1,800,000 distinct CDR3 sequences, 35% to 50% seen once; the top ten hold 23%. The sequencing input was blood. The receptors here all came from a human donor in good health.

The chain recombines TRBV20-1 with TRBJ1-2; D perhaps matches TRBD1 (5 bases). Germline V lookup: CDR1 DFQATT, CDR2 SNEGSKA (reference sequence). V was trimmed by 1 base and J by 7 bases, leaving 10 bases between them. This CDR3 is 12 amino acids long. The CDR3 nucleotides read TGCAGTGCTAGAGCACAGGCTCGTGGCTACACCTTC. This gives the protein CSARAQARGYTF.

This clonotype was counted a few times. The chain combines TRBV7-9 with TRBJ2-1; D is unclear. The CDR3 is 14 residues long. Germline V gene lookup returns CDR1 SEHNR and CDR2 FQNEAQ (reference sequence). V lost 2 bases and J 9 bases, leaving 14 bases between the germline ends. The CDR3 sequence: CASSLSNSAIEQFF. CDR3 DNA: TGTGCCAGCAGCTTAAGTAACAGTGCTATTGAGCAGTTCTTC. The full variable domain, rest sourced from reference TRBV7-9 and TRBJ2-1, is DTGVSQNPRHKITKRGQNVTFRCDPISEHNRLYWYRQTLGQGPEFLTYFQNEAQLEKSRLLSDRFSAERPKGSFSTLEIQRTEQGDSAMYLCASSLSNSAIEQFFGPGTRLTVL.

The table lists this clonotype with a few counts. The chain has TRBV10-3 and TRBJ1-2; unclear D gene. This CDR3 is 14 amino acids long. Germline CDR1 reads ENHRY; CDR2 reads SYGVKD. Trimming stripped 0 bases from V and 2 bases from J, with 7 bases between. The CDR3 here is CAISESTENYGYTF. CDR3 coding DNA: TGTGCCATCAGTGAGTCGACGGAGAACTATGGCTACACCTTC.

This chain joins TRBV18 and TRBJ2-3; 13 bases are shared with TRBD2. Losses at the gene ends were 5 bases for V and 4 bases for J; bases not matched to a gene: 6. CDR3 size: 16 residues. The germline V gene has CDR1 KGHSH and CDR2 LQKENI. This chain's CDR3 is CASSSTSGGLPDTQYF. CDR3 nucleotides: TGTGCCAGCTCATCGACTAGCGGGGGGCTTCCAGATACGCAGTATTTT.

This chain uses TRBV5-1 with TRBJ1-3; tentative D call: TRBD1 (5 bases). V was shortened by 4 bases and J by 4 bases, with 15 bases between the two germline ends. Germline V CDR1 and CDR2: SGHRS, YFSETQ. The CDR3 is made up of 15 amino acids. CDR3 protein: CASSLRQSVGNTIYF. The CDR3 DNA is TGCGCCAGCAGCCTCCGACAGTCCGTCGGAAACACCATATATTTT.

In this sample, this clonotype turned up a few times. V gene TRBV7-8 combines with J gene TRBJ1-2; tentatively, D is TRBD1 (5 bases). The germline V gene encodes CDR1 SGHVS and CDR2 FQNEAQ. CDR3 length: 17 amino acids. V lost 1 base, J lost 5 bases, and 20 bases lay in between. CDR3 region: CASSLGIRDPLLYGYTF. The CDR3 nucleotides are TGTGCCAGCAGCTTAGGGATCCGGGACCCACTATTGTATGGCTACACCTTC. Full variable domain (missing parts from reference TRBV7-8 and TRBJ1-2): GAGVSQSPRYKVAKRGQDVALRCDPISGHVSLFWYQQALGQGPEFLTYFQNEAQLDKSGLPSDRFFAERPEGSVSTLKIQRTQQEDSAVYLCASSLGIRDPLLYGYTFGSGTRLTVV.

This clonotype has a single count. This chain joins TRBV4-1 and TRBJ2-2; D not resolved. V dropped 2 bases and J dropped 2 bases, with 6 bases sitting between them. The CDR3 spans 14 residues. From germline, CDR1 is MGHRA and CDR2 YSYEKL. This CDR3 is CASSQPVNTGELFF. CDR3 in DNA: TGCGCCAGCAGCCAACCAGTCAACACCGGGGAGCTGTTTTTT.

The gene calls are TRBV7-9 and TRBJ1-4; D not certain. Per germline, CDR1 SEHNR and CDR2 FQNEAQ (reference sequence). The CDR3 length is 13 residues. Deletions cut 1 base from V and 8 bases from J, with 8 bases between. CDR3: CASSLEWAEKLFF. CDR3 coding DNA: TGTGCCAGCAGCTTAGAATGGGCGGAAAAACTGTTTTTT.

Remarks on this clonotype: Mismatch with germline at one junction end may stem from a read error. The chain is built from TRBV12-3 or TRBV12-4 and TRBJ2-7; D is unresolved. The CDR3 is made up of 15 amino acids. The CDR3 nucleotides read TGTACCAGCAGTTTACATCCCACAGCAATCTACGAGCAGTACTTC. This sequence encodes CTSSLHPTAIYEQYF.

This clonotype occurred once. A junction end diverges from the germline sequence, so it may reflect a read error. The V gene is TRBV2, the J gene TRBJ1-2, with D perhaps TRBD1 (6 bases). Germline V gene data show CDR1 as SNHLY and CDR2 as FYNNEI. The CDR3 length is 11 residues. In nucleotides, the CDR3 is TGTGCCAGCGGGCAGGGGAATGGCCACACCTTC. Protein: CASGQGNGHTF.

The V call is TRBV11-2, the J call TRBJ1-2; 9 nucleotides line up with TRBD1. This CDR3 region has 16 residues. Per germline, CDR1 SGHAT and CDR2 FQNNGV. J lost 1 base, V lost 1 base, and 4 bases had no gene match. CDR3 protein: CASSLAGDRDNYGYTF. The CDR3 DNA reads TGTGCCAGCAGCTTAGCTGGGGACAGGGATAACTATGGCTACACCTTC.

This clonotype was counted once. The chain combines TRBV3-1 with TRBJ2-3, with TRBD2 matching over 9 bases. The CDR3 extends over 16 amino acids. Germline trimming cut 1 base from V and 2 bases from J; bases unmatched to any gene: 4. Germline CDR1 is LGHDT and CDR2 is YNNKEL (reference sequence). This CDR3 reads CASSQVSGGLTDTQYF. CDR3 bases: TGTGCCAGCAGCCAAGTTAGCGGGGGCCTCACAGATACGCAGTATTTT.

This chain links TRBV7-2 with TRBJ1-2, with D hard to call. This CDR3 region has 17 residues. CDR1 is SGHTA, CDR2 FQGNSA, per germline. The V end lost 0 bases, the J end lost 0 bases, and 14 bases lay between the germline ends. This CDR3 reads CTSSLAIRRSPNYGYTF. CDR3 nucleotides: TGTACCAGCAGCTTAGCAATAAGGAGATCCCCTAACTATGGCTACACCTTC.

Only a few counts were recorded for this clonotype. The chain links TRBV20-1 to TRBJ2-5; 8 nucleotides line up with TRBD2. Germline values: CDR1 DFQATT, CDR2 SNEGSKA (reference sequence). The CDR3 loop spans 12 amino acids. The CDR3 here is CAGGAVTETQYF. The CDR3 nucleotides are TGCGCCGGGGGGGCGGTCACGGAGACCCAGTACTTC.

The sample holds a few counts of this clonotype. The CDR3 loop reads CASSFPYRHGSSYEQYF. CDR3 DNA: TGTGCCAGCAGCTTTCCCTATAGACATGGGAGCTCCTACGAGCAGTACTTC. The chain couples TRBV5-5 to TRBJ2-7, with a possible D match to TRBD2 (5 bases). In germline, CDR1 is SGHKS, CDR2 YYEKEE (reference sequence). The CDR3 spans 17 residues. Deletions cut 2 bases from V and 0 bases from J, with 18 bases between.

This clonotype has more than one count but fewer than ten. The rearrangement links TRBV6-5 to TRBJ2-7, with 10 bases identical to TRBD1. The ends lost 7 bases at V and 6 bases at J; junction bases unmatched: 9. CDR1 is MNHEY and CDR2 is SVGAGI in the germline V gene. The CDR3 is 14 residues long. CDR3 in amino acids: CASTLGQGLSEQYF. The DNA for the CDR3 is TGTGCCAGCACTTTGGGACAGGGGTTGTCCGAGCAGTACTTC.

This clonotype was seen a few times. The rearrangement links TRBV20-1 to TRBJ2-4; D perhaps matches TRBD1 (5 bases). This CDR3 comprises 12 residues. Between the trimmed V and J ends, which lost 6 bases and 7 bases, there was a span of 13 bases. Germline assignment: CDR1 DFQATT and CDR2 SNEGSKA (reference sequence). The CDR3 sequence is CSADRYGNIQYF. The DNA for the CDR3 is TGCAGTGCAGACAGATATGGGAACATTCAGTACTTC.

The chain uses TRBV11-2 and TRBJ1-1, with D hard to call. V shed 5 bases and J shed 7 bases, with 8 bases lying between them. The CDR3 runs to 11 residues. The germline gives CDR1 SGHAT, CDR2 FQNNGV. In DNA form, the CDR3 reads TGTGCCAGCAGCCCTTCCTATGAAGCTTTCTTT. Residues: CASSPSYEAFF.

V and J are TRBV13 and TRBJ2-1; a possible D gene is TRBD1 (5 bases). This CDR3 is built from 16 residues. CDR1 PRHDT and CDR2 FYEKMQ come from the germline V gene (reference sequence). The V end lost 0 bases, the J end lost 10 bases, and 19 bases lay between the germline ends. The CDR3 DNA sequence: TGTGCCAGCAGCTTAGGTACAGGTATGAGCTCCTACGAGCAGTTCTTC. Amino acids: CASSLGTGMSSYEQFF.

The J gene is TRBJ1-1, the V gene TRBV5-1; D perhaps matches TRBD1 (6 bases). The germline CDR1 and CDR2 sequences are SGHRS and YFSETQ. The CDR3 is 15 residues long. Trimming removed 6 bases at V and 1 base at J, with 16 bases between. The CDR3 region is CASKGPQGRNTEAFF. CDR3 sequence (DNA): TGCGCCAGCAAAGGCCCTCAGGGGAGGAACACTGAAGCTTTCTTT. The full variable domain, rest sourced from reference TRBV5-1 and TRBJ1-1, is KAGVTQTPRYLIKTRGQQVTLSCSPISGHRSVSWYQQTPGQGLQFLFEYFSETQRNKGNFPGRFSGRQFSNSRSEMNVSTLELGDSALYLCASKGPQGRNTEAFFGQGTRLTVV.

The chain carries TRBV4-3 and TRBJ1-1; 8 nucleotides match TRBD1. With 4 bases clipped from V and 0 bases from J, the junction kept 7 bases outside the gene matches. The CDR3 has 16 amino acids. The V gene's germline CDR1 is LGHNA and CDR2 YSLEER. In DNA, the CDR3 is TGCGCCAGCAGCCTCGACGACAGGGGAATGAACACTGAAGCTTTCTTT. This gives the protein CASSLDDRGMNTEAFF.

The V call is TRBV4-1, the J call TRBJ2-1; D is ambiguous. V dropped 4 bases and J dropped 10 bases, with 26 bases sitting between them. The germline V gene has CDR1 MGHRA and CDR2 YSYEKL. The CDR3 consists of 17 residues. This chain's CDR3 is CASSPVTSHTVSYEQFF. CDR3 nucleotide sequence: TGCGCCAGCAGCCCAGTCACCTCGCATACCGTCTCCTACGAGCAGTTCTTC.

This clonotype was detected many times. V gene TRBV3-1 combines with J gene TRBJ2-2, with unresolved D. The germline CDR1 and CDR2 sequences are LGHDT and YNNKEL (reference sequence). This CDR3 has 12 residues. Trimming removed 3 bases from V and 4 bases from J, with 3 bases in between. CDR3 coding DNA: TGTGCCAGCAGCCAGGGCACCGGGGAGCTGTTTTTT. Amino acid sequence: CASSQGTGELFF.

The J gene is TRBJ2-1, the V gene TRBV20-1, with 13 bases fitting TRBD2. This CDR3 is built from 18 residues. Per germline, CDR1 DFQATT and CDR2 SNEGSKA (reference sequence). After removal of 0 bases from V and 7 bases from J, the junction contained 12 bases not matched to a gene. The CDR3: CSARDFGTSGGDLNEQFF. The CDR3, as DNA: TGCAGTGCTAGAGATTTCGGCACTAGCGGGGGGGATTTGAATGAGCAGTTCTTC.

This chain joins TRBV13 and TRBJ1-2; the D gene is possibly TRBD1 (6 bases). The V and J ends lost 5 bases and 0 bases respectively, with 16 bases between them. This CDR3 is 16 amino acids long. Germline-derived CDR1 and CDR2 are PRHDT and FYEKMQ (reference sequence). The chain's CDR3 is CASSEDRGISNYGYTF. CDR3 coding DNA: TGTGCCAGCAGCGAGGACAGAGGGATATCTAACTATGGCTACACCTTC.

This clonotype was seen a single time. V gene TRBV20-1 combines with J gene TRBJ2-5; the D gene is possibly TRBD2 (5 bases). Trimming took off 0 bases at V and 5 bases at J, with 16 bases between the two ends. Germline V gene sequence: CDR1 DFQATT, CDR2 SNEGSKA (reference sequence). The CDR3 is made up of 15 amino acids. The CDR3, as DNA: TGCAGTGCTAGAGATGCTAGGAGAGGGCTGGAGACCCAGTACTTC. It is translated as CSARDARRGLETQYF.

Comments on this clonotype: The junction differs from germline at one of its ends, possibly a read error. V usage is TRBV29-1 and J usage is TRBJ2-5; D unclear. The CDR3 length is 13 residues. Looked up from germline, CDR1 is SQVTM and CDR2 is ANQGSEA. Here the CDR3 DNA reads TGCAGCGTTCATGGGCGAAGCCAAAAGACCCAGTACTTC. Its protein is CSVHGRSQKTQYF.

The chain uses TRBV3-1 and TRBJ2-1, with a weak D call TRBD1 (5 bases). The length of the CDR3 is 15 residues. Between the trimmed V and J ends, which lost 0 bases and 2 bases, there was a span of 8 bases. Germline V gene lookup returns CDR1 LGHDT and CDR2 YNNKEL (reference sequence). CDR3 in amino acids: CASSQDPRAYNEQFF. CDR3 nucleotide sequence: TGTGCCAGCAGCCAAGATCCCAGGGCCTACAATGAGCAGTTCTTC.

V is TRBV24-1 and J is TRBJ2-1; 8 positions match TRBD2. Germline-derived CDR1 and CDR2 are KGHDR and SFDVKD. This CDR3 is 14 amino acids long. The trim removed 8 bases at V and 5 bases at J, leaving 7 bases unmatched. This chain's CDR3 is CATNPGGEHNEQFF. CDR3 nucleotides: TGTGCCACCAACCCGGGGGGGGAACACAATGAGCAGTTCTTC.

This clonotype was counted once. The chain employs TRBV10-3 and TRBJ1-3; a possible D gene is TRBD1 (6 bases). Germline CDR1 and CDR2: ENHRY and SYGVKD. The CDR3 is 14 residues long. Trimming shortened V by 7 bases and J by 0 bases, and 10 bases separated the two germline ends. The CDR3 is CAIKQTGSGNTIYF. The CDR3 nucleotides read TGTGCCATCAAACAGACAGGCTCTGGAAACACCATATATTTT.